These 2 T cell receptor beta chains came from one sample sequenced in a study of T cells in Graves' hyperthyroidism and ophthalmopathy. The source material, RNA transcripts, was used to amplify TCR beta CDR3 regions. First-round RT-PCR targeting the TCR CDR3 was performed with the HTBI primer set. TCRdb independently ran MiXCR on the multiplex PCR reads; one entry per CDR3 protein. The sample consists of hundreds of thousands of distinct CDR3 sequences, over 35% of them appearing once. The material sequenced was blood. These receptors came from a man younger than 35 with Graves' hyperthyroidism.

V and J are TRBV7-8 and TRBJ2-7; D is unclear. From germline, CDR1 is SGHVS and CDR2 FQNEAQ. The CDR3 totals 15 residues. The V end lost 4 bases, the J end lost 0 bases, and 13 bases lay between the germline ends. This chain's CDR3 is CASSSGGVPSYEQYF. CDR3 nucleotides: TGTGCCAGCAGCTCCGGTGGGGTTCCCTCCTACGAGCAGTACTTC.

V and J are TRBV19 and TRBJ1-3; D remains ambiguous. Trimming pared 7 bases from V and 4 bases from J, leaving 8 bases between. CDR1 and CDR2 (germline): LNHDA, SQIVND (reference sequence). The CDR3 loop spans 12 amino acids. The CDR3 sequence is CASNGIGNTIYF. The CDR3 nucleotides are TGTGCCAGTAACGGAATCGGAAACACCATATATTTT.